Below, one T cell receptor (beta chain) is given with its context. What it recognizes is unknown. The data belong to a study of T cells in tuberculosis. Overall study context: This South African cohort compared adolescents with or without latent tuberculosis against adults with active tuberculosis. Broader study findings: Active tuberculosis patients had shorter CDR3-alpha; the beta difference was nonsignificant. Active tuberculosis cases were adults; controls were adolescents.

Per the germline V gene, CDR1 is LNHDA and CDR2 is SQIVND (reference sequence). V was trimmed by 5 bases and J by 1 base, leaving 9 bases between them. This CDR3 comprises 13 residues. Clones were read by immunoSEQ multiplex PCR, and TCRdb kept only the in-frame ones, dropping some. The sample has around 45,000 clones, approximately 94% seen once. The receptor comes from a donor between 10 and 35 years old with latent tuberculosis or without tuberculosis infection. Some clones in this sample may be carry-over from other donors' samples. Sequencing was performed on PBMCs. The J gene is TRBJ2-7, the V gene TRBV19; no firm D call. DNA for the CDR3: TGTGCCAGTAGTCAGACACCTTCCTACGAGCAGTACTTC. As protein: CASSQTPSYEQYF.